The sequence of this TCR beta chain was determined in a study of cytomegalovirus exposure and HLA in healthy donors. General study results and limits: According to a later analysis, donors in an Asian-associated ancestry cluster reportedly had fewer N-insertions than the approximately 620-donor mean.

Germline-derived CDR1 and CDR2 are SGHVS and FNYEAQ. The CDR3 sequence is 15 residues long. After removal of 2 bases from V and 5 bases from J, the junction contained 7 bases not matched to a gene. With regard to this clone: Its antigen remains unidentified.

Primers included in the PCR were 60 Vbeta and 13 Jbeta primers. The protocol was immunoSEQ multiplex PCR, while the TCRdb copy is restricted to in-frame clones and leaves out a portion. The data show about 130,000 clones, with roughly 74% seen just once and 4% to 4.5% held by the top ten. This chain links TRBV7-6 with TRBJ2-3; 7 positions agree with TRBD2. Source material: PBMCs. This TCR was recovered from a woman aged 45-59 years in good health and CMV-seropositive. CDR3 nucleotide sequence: TGTGCCAGCAGCTTATCTCCTCGGGGGGTAGATACGCAGTATTTT. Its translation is CASSLSPRGVDTQYF. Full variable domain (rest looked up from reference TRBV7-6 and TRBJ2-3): GAGVSQSPRYKVTKRGQDVALRCDPISGHVSLYWYRQALGQGPEFLTYFNYEAQQDKSGLPNDRFSAERPEGSISTLTIQRTEQRDSAMYRCASSLSPRGVDTQYFGPGTRLTVL.